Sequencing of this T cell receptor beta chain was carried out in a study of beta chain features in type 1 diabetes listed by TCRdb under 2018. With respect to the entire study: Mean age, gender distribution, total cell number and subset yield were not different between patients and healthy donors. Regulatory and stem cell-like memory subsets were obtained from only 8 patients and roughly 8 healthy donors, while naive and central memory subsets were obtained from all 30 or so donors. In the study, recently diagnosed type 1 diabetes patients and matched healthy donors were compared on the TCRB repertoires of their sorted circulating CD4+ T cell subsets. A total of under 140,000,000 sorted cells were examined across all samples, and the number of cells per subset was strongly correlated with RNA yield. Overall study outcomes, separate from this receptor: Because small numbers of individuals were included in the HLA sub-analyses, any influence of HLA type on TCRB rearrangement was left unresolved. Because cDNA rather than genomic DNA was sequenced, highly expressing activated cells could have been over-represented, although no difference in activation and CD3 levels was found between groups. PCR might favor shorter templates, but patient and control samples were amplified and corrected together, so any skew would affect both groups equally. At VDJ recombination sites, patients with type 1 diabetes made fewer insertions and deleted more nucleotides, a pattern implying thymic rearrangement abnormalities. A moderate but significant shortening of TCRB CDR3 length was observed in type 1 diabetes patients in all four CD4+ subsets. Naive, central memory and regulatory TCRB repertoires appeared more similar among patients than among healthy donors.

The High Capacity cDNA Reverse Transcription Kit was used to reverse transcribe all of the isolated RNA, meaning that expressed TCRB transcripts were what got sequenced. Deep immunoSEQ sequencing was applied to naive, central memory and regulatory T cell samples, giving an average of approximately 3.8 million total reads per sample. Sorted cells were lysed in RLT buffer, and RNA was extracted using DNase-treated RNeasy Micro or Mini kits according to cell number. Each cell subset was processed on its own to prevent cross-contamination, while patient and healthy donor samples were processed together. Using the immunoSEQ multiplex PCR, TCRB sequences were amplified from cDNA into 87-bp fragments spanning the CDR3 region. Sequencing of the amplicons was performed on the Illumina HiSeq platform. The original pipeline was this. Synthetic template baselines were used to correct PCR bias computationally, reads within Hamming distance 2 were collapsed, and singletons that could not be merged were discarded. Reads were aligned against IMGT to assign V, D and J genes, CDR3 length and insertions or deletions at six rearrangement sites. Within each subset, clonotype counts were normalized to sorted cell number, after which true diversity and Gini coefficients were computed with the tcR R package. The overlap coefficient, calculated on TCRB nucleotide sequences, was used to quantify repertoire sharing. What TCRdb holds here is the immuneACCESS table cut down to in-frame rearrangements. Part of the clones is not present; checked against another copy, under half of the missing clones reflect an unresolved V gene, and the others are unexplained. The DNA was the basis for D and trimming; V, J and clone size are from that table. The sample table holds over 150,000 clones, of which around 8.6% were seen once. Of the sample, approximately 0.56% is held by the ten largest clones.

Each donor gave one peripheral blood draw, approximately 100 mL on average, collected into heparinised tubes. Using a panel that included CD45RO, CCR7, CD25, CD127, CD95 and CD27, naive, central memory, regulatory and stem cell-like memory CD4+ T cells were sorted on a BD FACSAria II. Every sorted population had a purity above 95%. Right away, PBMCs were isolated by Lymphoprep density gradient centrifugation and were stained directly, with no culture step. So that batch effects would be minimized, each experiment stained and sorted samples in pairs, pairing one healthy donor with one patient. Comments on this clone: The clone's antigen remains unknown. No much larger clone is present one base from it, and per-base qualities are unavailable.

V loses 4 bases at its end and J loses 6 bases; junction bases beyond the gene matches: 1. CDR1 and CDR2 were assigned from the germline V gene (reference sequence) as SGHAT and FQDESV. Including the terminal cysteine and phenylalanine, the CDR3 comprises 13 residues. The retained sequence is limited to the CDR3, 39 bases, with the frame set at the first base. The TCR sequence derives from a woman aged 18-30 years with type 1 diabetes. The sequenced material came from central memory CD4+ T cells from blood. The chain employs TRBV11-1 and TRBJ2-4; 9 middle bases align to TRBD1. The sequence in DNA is TGTGCCAGCAGCTCGGGACAGGGAAACATTCAGTACTTC. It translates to CASSSGQGNIQYF.